The clone carrying this TCR beta chain has ten or more counts. The antigen is not known. The data stem from a study of T cells in Graves' hyperthyroidism and ophthalmopathy. Background on the study: Peripheral blood was acquired at first diagnosis, ahead of any therapy whatsoever. Study results and limitations: Separating ophthalmopathy from stable hyperthyroidism was achieved by a 13 V-J model. Before onset, by a median of around six months, the model predicted ophthalmopathy.

Amplification of TCR beta CDR3 regions used RNA as the template. First-round RT-PCR of the TCR CDR3 relied on the HTBI primer set. TCRdb reanalysed the multiplex PCR reads using MiXCR and keeps one entry per CDR3 protein. The table includes some 500,000 distinct CDR3 sequences, 15% to 20% detected once. Germline CDR1 and CDR2: MDHEN and SYDVKM. The CDR3 is 13 amino acids. The V and J ends lost 1 base and 3 bases respectively, with 7 bases between them. The chain has TRBV28 and TRBJ2-7; no firm D call. The receptor comes from a woman between 25 and 40 years old with Graves' ophthalmopathy. Sequenced: blood. The CDR3 reads CASSLSGLYEQYF. The CDR3 DNA sequence: TGTGCCAGCAGTTTATCTGGTCTCTACGAGCAGTACTTC.